Shown below are 23 T cell receptor beta chains from a single sample sequenced in a study of cytomegalovirus exposure and HLA in healthy donors. PCR was performed using 60 Vbeta and 13 Jbeta primers. Only in-frame clones appear in the TCRdb table, and some are missing; sequencing was by immunoSEQ multiplex PCR. This table holds 150,000 to 200,000 clones, over 70% found once. The sequenced sample consisted of PBMCs. These TCRs come from a woman in her 30s in good health and CMV-seronegative.

This chain links TRBV5-1 with TRBJ1-4, with 11 bases aligning to TRBD1. The CDR3 loop spans 15 amino acids. CDR1 is SGHRS, CDR2 YFSETQ, per germline. The V gene end was trimmed by 0 bases and the J gene end by 6 bases; junction bases not matched to a gene: 1. CDR3: CASSLGGQGDEKLFF. DNA of the CDR3: TGCGCCAGCAGCTTGGGGGGACAGGGGGATGAAAAACTGTTTTTT.

Comment on this clone: Relative to the germline gene, one junction end is altered; a read error may explain this. The chain uses TRBV18 and TRBJ1-5; TRBD1 matches 9 bases. CDR3 size: 15 residues. Per the germline V gene, CDR1 is KGHSH and CDR2 is LQKENI. The CDR3 DNA reads as TGTGCCAGCTCCCCACAGGGGGCTACAAATCAGCCCCAGCATTTT. Translated, it gives CASSPQGATNQPQHF.

The rearrangement links TRBV7-8 to TRBJ1-2; D uncertain. The CDR3 is 13 residues long. Germline V gene sequence: CDR1 SGHVS, CDR2 FQNEAQ. V lost 0 bases to trimming and J lost 7 bases, with 9 bases between them. CDR3 DNA: TGTGCCAGCAGCTTAGCGGAGGCGTTTGGCTACACCTTC. Translated, it gives CASSLAEAFGYTF.

The chain joins TRBV7-9 to TRBJ1-1, with TRBD1 matching over 11 bases. The CDR3 extends over 17 amino acids. Trimming at V came to 5 bases and at J to 3 bases, leaving 11 bases not matched to a gene. Per the germline V gene, CDR1 is SEHNR and CDR2 is FQNEAQ (reference sequence). The CDR3 sequence: CASSPLSPGQGDTEAFF. As DNA, the CDR3 is TGTGCCAGCAGCCCCCTTTCTCCGGGACAGGGGGACACTGAAGCTTTCTTT. Using reference TRBV7-9 and TRBJ1-1 for the parts outside the CDR3, the full variable domain is DTGVSQNPRHKITKRGQNVTFRCDPISEHNRLYWYRQTLGQGPEFLTYFQNEAQLEKSRLLSDRFSAERPKGSFSTLEIQRTEQGDSAMYLCASSPLSPGQGDTEAFFGQGTRLTVV.

This clone was seen only once. The V gene is TRBV5-1, the J gene TRBJ2-3; 7 nucleotides align to TRBD1. The CDR3 sequence is 18 residues long. V lost 0 bases and J lost 0; bases outside the gene matches: 10. In germline, CDR1 is SGHRS, CDR2 YFSETQ. The CDR3 region has the DNA TGCGCCAGCAGCTTGGGGGCAGGGGGAACATTTAGCACAGATACGCAGTATTTT. Translation gives CASSLGAGGTFSTDTQYF.

This clone was found a few times. J is TRBJ1-1 and V is TRBV25-1, with D perhaps TRBD1 (6 bases). This CDR3 is 13 amino acids long. V lost 6 bases and J 4 bases, leaving 12 bases between the germline ends. The V gene's germline CDR1 is MGHDK and CDR2 SYGVNS. The CDR3 spells CASRGASSTEAFF. The CDR3 coding sequence is TGTGCCAGCAGGGGGGCGAGTAGCACTGAAGCTTTCTTT. The variable domain in full, with the rest retrieved from reference TRBV25-1 and TRBJ1-1, is EADIYQTPRYLVIGTGKKITLECSQTMGHDKMYWYQQDPGMELHLIHYSYGVNSTEKGDLSSESTVSRIRTEHFPLTLESARPSHTSQYLCASRGASSTEAFFGQGTRLTVV.

The J gene is TRBJ2-3, the V gene TRBV5-6; tentative D call: TRBD1 (6 bases). Germline CDR1 SGHDT, CDR2 YYEEEE. The CDR3 covers 17 residues. Between the trimmed V and J ends, which lost 2 bases and 5 bases, there was a span of 21 bases. The CDR3 is CASSFPHGTQIGDTQYF. The CDR3 DNA follows: TGTGCCAGCAGCTTCCCGCACGGGACACAAATAGGAGATACGCAGTATTTT.

This chain uses TRBV16 with TRBJ1-3; possibly TRBD1 for D (6 bases). This CDR3 region has 18 residues. V was clipped by 2 bases and J by 0 bases, with 17 bases between them. Germline CDR1 KGHSY, CDR2 FQNENV. The CDR3 loop reads CASSQEASQGVSGNTIYF. The CDR3 coding sequence is TGTGCCAGCAGCCAAGAGGCCTCACAGGGCGTCTCTGGAAACACCATATATTTT.

The chain employs TRBV5-1 and TRBJ2-7, with D possibly matching TRBD2 (5 bases). In germline, CDR1 is SGHRS, CDR2 YFSETQ. There are 16 residues in the CDR3. With 4 bases removed from V and 2 bases from J, the gap between germline ends came to 19 bases. CDR3 amino acids: CASSPTGVAATYEQYF. CDR3 sequence (DNA): TGCGCCAGCAGCCCTACCGGGGTGGCGGCCACCTACGAGCAGTACTTC.

The chain employs TRBV6-1 and TRBJ2-7, with D perhaps matching TRBD2 (6 bases). Germline CDR1 and CDR2: MNHNS and SASEGT. V lost 7 bases to trimming and J lost 3 bases, with 16 bases between them. The CDR3 is 14 amino acids. The CDR3 region is CASNPGTGGYEQYF. In DNA, the CDR3 is TGTGCCAGCAATCCTGGGACTGGCGGCTACGAGCAGTACTTC.

This clone occurred a few times. The rearrangement joins TRBV6-5 to TRBJ1-5; D uncertain. Germline V gene data show CDR1 as MNHEY and CDR2 as SVGAGI. Trimming left V 5 bases short and J 2 bases short, with 7 bases between. The length of the CDR3 is 13 residues. CDR3 amino acids: CASSTTRNQPQHF. The CDR3 DNA follows: TGTGCCAGCAGTACAACACGCAATCAGCCCCAGCATTTT.

The chain employs TRBV5-4 and TRBJ1-1, with 9 bases aligning to TRBD1. The V segment lost 3 bases and the J segment 10 bases; nucleotides outside the gene matches: 10. From germline, CDR1 is SGHNT and CDR2 YYREEE (reference sequence). The CDR3 loop spans 14 amino acids. CDR3 sequence (DNA): TGTGCCAGCAGCTCGCGGACAGGGGCCGGGATAGCTTTCTTT. Translation gives CASSSRTGAGIAFF.

The rearrangement uses TRBV21-1 and TRBJ1-5; TRBD1, as called in the table, went unchecked against the DNA. TRBV21-1 is deemed a pseudogene. The CDR3 totals 14 residues. The DNA for the CDR3 is TGTGCCAGCAGCTTTCGACAGACCAATCAGCCCCAGCATTTT. It translates to CASSFRQTNQPQHF.

The CDR3 DNA reads TGTGCCAGCAGCGTAGGTGTTCTGAATGAGCAGTTCTTC. Translated: CASSVGVLNEQFF. V gene TRBV9 combines with J gene TRBJ2-1; unclear D gene. Per the germline V gene, CDR1 is SGDLS and CDR2 is YYNGEE. Trimming took off 0 bases at V and 7 bases at J, with 8 bases between the two ends. This CDR3 region has 13 residues. The entire variable domain, with the rest obtained from reference TRBV9 and TRBJ2-1, is as follows: DSGVTQTPKHLITATGQRVTLRCSPRSGDLSVYWYQQSLDQGLQFLIQYYNGEERAKGNILERFSAQQFPDLHSELNLSSLELGDSALYFCASSVGVLNEQFFGPGTRLTVL.

The chain joins TRBV27 to TRBJ2-3; D gene ambiguous. The CDR3 is made up of 15 amino acids. Germline lookup yields CDR1 MNHEY and CDR2 SMNVEV (reference sequence). The V and J ends lost 5 bases and 0 bases respectively, with 12 bases between them. CDR3 protein: CASSLREASTDTQYF. The CDR3, as DNA: TGTGCCAGCAGTCTTCGCGAAGCTAGCACAGATACGCAGTATTTT.

This clone has just one count. The chain links TRBV27 to TRBJ2-7; 9 nucleotides agree with TRBD1. With 6 bases clipped from V and 0 bases from J, the junction kept 3 bases outside the gene matches. CDR3 size: 14 residues. The germline gives CDR1 MNHEY, CDR2 SMNVEV (reference sequence). This CDR3 reads CASRGTGISYEQYF. The CDR3 DNA reads TGTGCCAGCAGGGGGACAGGGATCTCCTACGAGCAGTACTTC.

V gene TRBV9 combines with J gene TRBJ2-1, with 14 bases that match TRBD2. The junction had 11 bases not matched to a gene; V was cut back by 0 bases and J by 15 bases. The CDR3 loop spans 16 amino acids. Per germline, CDR1 SGDLS and CDR2 YYNGEE. CDR3 DNA: TGTGCCAGCAGCGTAGGTCGGACTAGCGGGGGGCCCACCCCGTTCTTC. It codes for CASSVGRTSGGPTPFF.

CDR3 protein: CASGLVKAQGNEQYF. DNA for the CDR3: TGTGCTAGTGGTTTGGTAAAGGCTCAGGGAAACGAGCAGTACTTC. This chain connects TRBV12-5 to TRBJ2-7, with D perhaps matching TRBD1 (5 bases). Trimming removed 0 bases from V and 5 bases from J, with 14 bases in between. This CDR3 has 15 amino acids. The germline V gene has CDR1 LGHNT and CDR2 FRNRAP.

This clone has only one observation. The junction shows a germline mismatch at one end, possibly a read error. The V gene is TRBV19, the J gene TRBJ2-4; D is possibly TRBD1 (6 bases). Germline CDR1 LNHDA, CDR2 SQIVND (reference sequence). The CDR3 extends over 12 amino acids. This CDR3 is CASSLRQAPMNF. The CDR3 DNA sequence: TGTGCCAGTAGTCTCCGACAGGCCCCCATGAACTTC.

The chain couples TRBV2 to TRBJ1-5; D is perhaps TRBD1 (5 bases). Germline V gene data show CDR1 as SNHLY and CDR2 as FYNNEI. CDR3 length equals 15 residues. Trimming took off 10 bases at V and 1 base at J, with 17 bases between the two ends. The CDR3 spells CATSPAGTSNQPQHF. CDR3 in DNA: TGTGCCACCTCCCCTGCGGGGACGAGCAATCAGCCCCAGCATTTT.

The chain couples TRBV6-1 to TRBJ1-6; 7 bases are a match to TRBD1. Trimming cost V 5 bases and J 4 bases; bases outside gene matches: 2. CDR1 is MNHNS, CDR2 SASEGT, per germline. The CDR3 covers 14 residues. This CDR3 reads CASSWDRYNSPLHF. CDR3 DNA sequence: TGTGCCAGCAGTTGGGACAGATATAATTCACCCCTCCACTTT.

V and J are TRBV7-3 and TRBJ2-7; TRBD2 matches at 8 bases. Unmatched junction bases numbered 3, after V lost 2 bases and J lost 3 bases. The germline CDR1 and CDR2 sequences are SGHTA and FQGTGA. The CDR3 has 14 amino acids. CDR3 amino acids: CASSLGGGSYEQYF. The CDR3 DNA follows: TGTGCCAGCAGCTTAGGCGGGGGGAGCTACGAGCAGTACTTC.

The V gene is TRBV7-9, the J gene TRBJ2-3; possible D gene TRBD2, 5 bases. The CDR3 sequence is 13 residues long. CDR1 is SEHNR and CDR2 is FQNEAQ in the germline V gene (reference sequence). Trimming removed 10 bases at V and 2 bases at J, with 13 bases between. CDR3 protein: CAIPGLYTDTQYF. CDR3 nucleotide sequence: TGTGCCATCCCGGGATTGTACACAGATACGCAGTATTTT.